This TCR beta chain originates from a study of radiation and T cells in renal cell carcinoma. Study-level points and caveats: Baseline intratumoral clonotype presence is unknown without pretreatment biopsies. Top tumor clonotypes rose in blood 2 weeks post-radiation, then contracted.

Time point noted: blood 4 weeks post-SBRT, at nephrectomy. Treatment described: 15 Gy SBRT to primary tumor, nephrectomy 4 weeks later. Nephrectomy followed 15 Gy stereotactic body radiation by 4 weeks. Blood was sampled at baseline, 2 weeks and 4 weeks after SBRT. Remarks on this clone: The target antigen is unknown.

Sequencing used immunoSEQ multiplex PCR; TCRdb keeps in-frame clones, though not all of them. The sample lists approximately 90,000 clones, approximately 86% seen once, with approximately 8.6% in the top ten. The sequence derives from a man between 45 and 60 years old with renal cell carcinoma. The sequences come from blood, collected from a patient whose treatment included radiotherapy and nephrectomy.

The chain's CDR3 is CASMGRYGYTF. The CDR3 DNA reads TGCGCCAGCATGGGCAGATATGGCTACACCTTC. This chain uses TRBV10-1 with TRBJ1-2; the D is unclear. Germline values: CDR1 WNHNN, CDR2 SYGVQD (reference sequence). The CDR3 is 11 amino acids. V lost 7 bases, J lost 5 bases, and 8 bases lay in between.